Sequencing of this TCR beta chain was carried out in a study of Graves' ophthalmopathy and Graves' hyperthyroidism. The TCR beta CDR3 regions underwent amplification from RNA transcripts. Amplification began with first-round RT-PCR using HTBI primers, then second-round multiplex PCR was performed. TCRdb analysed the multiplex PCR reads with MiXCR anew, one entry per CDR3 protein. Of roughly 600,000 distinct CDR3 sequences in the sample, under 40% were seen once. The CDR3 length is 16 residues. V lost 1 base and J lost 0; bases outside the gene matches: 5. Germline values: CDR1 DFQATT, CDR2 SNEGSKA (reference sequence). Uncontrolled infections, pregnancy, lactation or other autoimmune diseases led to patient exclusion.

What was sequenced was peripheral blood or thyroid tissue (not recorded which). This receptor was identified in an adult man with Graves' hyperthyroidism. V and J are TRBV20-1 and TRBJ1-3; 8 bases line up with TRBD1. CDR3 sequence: CSARARQGSSGNTIYF. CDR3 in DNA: TGCAGTGCTAGAGCTAGACAGGGGAGCTCTGGAAACACCATATATTTT.